This TCR beta chain was found in a study of T cells in Graves' hyperthyroidism and ophthalmopathy. At the level of the study: Peripheral blood samples were taken at initial diagnosis, prior to any treatment.

At least ten counts were recorded for this clonotype. The target antigen is unknown. Germline V gives CDR1 SNHLY, CDR2 FYNNEI. CDR3 size: 13 residues. Trimming left V 4 bases short and J 6 bases short, with 10 bases between. Study results and limitations: Ophthalmopathy was separated from stable hyperthyroidism by a 13 V-J model.

Amplified TCR beta CDR3 regions derived from RNA transcripts. The TCR CDR3 was amplified in a first-round RT-PCR using the HTBI primer set. TCRdb re-called the multiplex PCR reads with MiXCR, one entry per CDR3 protein. The profile shows 560,000 or so distinct CDR3 sequences, 20% of them singletons. Uncontrolled infection, other autoimmune disease, pregnancy or lactation led to exclusion. Every diagnosis used clinical symptoms, serum thyroxine and TRAb, thyroid ultrasound and orbital computed tomography. The chain is built from TRBV2 and TRBJ1-5; D call uncertain. The sample taken for sequencing was blood. This clonotype was obtained from a middle-aged man with Graves' ophthalmopathy. DNA for the CDR3: TGTGCCAGCAGTGCTGCGATCCTTCAGCCCCAGCATTTT. Its protein product is CASSAAILQPQHF.